The TCR beta chain under discussion was sequenced for a study of vaccination effects on CD4 cells after COVID-19. Notes on the study in general: Researchers reported few convalescent patients and no early post-infection timepoints in the study. Clones that were induced by infection or by vaccine showed marked contraction late after vaccination.

Notes on this clone: Its matching antigen is unknown.

In the ViraFEST assay, antigen-specific CD4+ clonotypes were identified by expansion after peptide-pool stimulation. Subsequent to roughly 10 days of culture, CD4+ T cells were isolated. All vaccine recipients tested negative for nucleocapsid antibodies and had never contracted SARS-CoV-2 infection. The CDR3 is made up of 15 amino acids. Trimming removed 5 bases from V and 2 bases from J, with 15 bases in between. Germline assignment: CDR1 SGHAT and CDR2 FQDESV (reference sequence). Generated by immunoSEQ multiplex PCR, the TCRdb table keeps only in-frame clones and is missing some. The repertoire includes some 68,000 clones, 75% of them detected once, and 3.5% to 4.5% sits in the top ten.

The rearrangement joins TRBV11-1 to TRBJ2-5; either TRBD1 or TRBD2 may fit D (7 bases each). The material was CD4+ T cells from PBMCs cultured with HCoV-OC43 spike peptides, obtained before COVID-19 vaccination. Subset indicated: HCoV-OC43 spike overlapping peptide pool stimulation. This TCR came from a human donor who received a COVID-19 vaccine. The CDR3 protein is CASSAGDRQQETQYF. The CDR3 region has the DNA TGTGCCAGCAGCGCGGGGGACAGACAACAAGAGACCCAGTACTTC.